A single sample gave rise to the 13 T cell receptor beta chains below, sequenced in a study of blood T cells in healthy people across ages. Alongside a J-beta primer mix, a sample-barcoded 5' primer served in a second PCR lasting about 7 to 12 cycles. Via MiXCR, TCRdb re-called the 5' RACE reads, giving one row per CDR3 protein. This table holds some 1.4 million distinct CDR3 sequences, 42% found once. Material: blood. These receptors all stem from a woman aged 18-35 years in good health.

The chain has TRBV4-1 and TRBJ2-1; unclear D gene. Trimming removed 1 base from V and 12 bases from J, with 10 bases in between. The CDR3 is made up of 12 amino acids. Germline CDR1 MGHRA, CDR2 YSYEKL. This CDR3 reads CASSQVGRMQFF. The CDR3 DNA reads TGCGCCAGCAGCCAAGTGGGTAGGATGCAGTTCTTC.

The chain joins TRBV30 to TRBJ2-1; 7 bases match TRBD1. In germline, CDR1 is GTSNPN, CDR2 SVGIG (reference sequence). V trimming: 1 base; J trimming: 10 bases; junction bases outside the gene matches: 7. CDR3 size: 13 residues. CDR3 residues: CAWSATLGQEQFF. CDR3 in DNA: TGTGCCTGGAGTGCGACCTTGGGACAGGAGCAGTTCTTC.

The rearrangement uses TRBV6-6 and TRBJ2-5; 7 bases map to TRBD1. The V gene's germline CDR1 is MNHNY and CDR2 SVGAGI (reference sequence). V lost 2 bases to trimming and J lost 0 bases; unmatched junction nucleotides: 6. The CDR3 covers 16 residues. CDR3 sequence: CASSYMSGTDQETQYF. The CDR3 region has the DNA TGTGCCAGCAGTTACATGTCAGGGACAGACCAAGAGACCCAGTACTTC.

The V gene is TRBV5-1, the J gene TRBJ2-7, with D maybe TRBD2 (6 bases). Germline CDR1 and CDR2: SGHRS and YFSETQ. CDR3 length: 15 amino acids. V lost 4 bases, J lost 4 bases, and 18 bases lay in between. CDR3 in DNA: TGCGCCAGCAGCGTGGGTATGGGGGGTGCGTACGAGCAGTACTTC. It specifies CASSVGMGGAYEQYF.

Only a few counts were recorded for this clonotype. The chain couples TRBV12-3 or TRBV12-4 to TRBJ2-7; D is possibly TRBD2 (6 bases). TRBJ2-5 explains the end of the DNA better; the J call may be wrong. The CDR3 sequence is 15 residues long. CDR3: CASSLRPSEGGTQYF. The CDR3 DNA sequence: TGTGCCAGCAGTTTACGTCCTAGCGAGGGTGGGACCCAGTACTTC.

The genes are TRBV27 and TRBJ2-1; the D is unclear. The J call may be wrong; the DNA end is better matched by TRBJ2-7. The CDR3 totals 14 residues. CDR1 is MNHEY and CDR2 is SMNVEV in the germline V gene (reference sequence). The CDR3: CASSSRRSYNEQYF. For the CDR3, the DNA is TGTGCCAGCAGTTCCCGACGGTCCTACAATGAGCAGTACTTC.

This clonotype came up a few times. This chain joins TRBV11-2 and TRBJ2-5; TRBD2 aligns across 14 bases. The CDR3 length is 17 residues. V dropped 0 bases and J dropped 5; count of bases not matched to a gene: 5. The germline gives CDR1 SGHAT, CDR2 FQNNGV. The CDR3 DNA follows: TGTGCCAGCAGCTTAGATGCAAGGACTAGCGGGAGGGAGACCCAGTACTTC. Its translation is CASSLDARTSGRETQYF. The full variable domain, its missing parts supplied by reference TRBV11-2 and TRBJ2-5, is EAGVAQSPRYKIIEKRQSVAFWCNPISGHATLYWYQQILGQGPKLLIQFQNNGVVDDSQLPKDRFSAERLKGVDSTLKIQPAKLEDSAVYLCASSLDARTSGRETQYFGPGTRLLVL.

CDR3 bases: TGCAGTGCTAGAATCTTGGGCCTAGGCGGGATGGGAGATACGCAGTATTTT. This gives the protein CSARILGLGGMGDTQYF. The chain uses TRBV20-1 and TRBJ2-3; TRBD2 might be the D (6 bases). The CDR3 runs 17 residues. CDR1 DFQATT and CDR2 SNEGSKA come from the germline V gene (reference sequence). V lost 2 bases and J 5 bases, leaving 23 bases between the germline ends.

In this sample, this clonotype turned up a few times. The rearrangement joins TRBV30 to TRBJ2-7, with TRBD1 as a possible D gene (6 bases). Germline V gene data show CDR1 as GTSNPN and CDR2 as SVGIG (reference sequence). This CDR3 is 11 amino acids long. Trimming pared 7 bases from V and 2 bases from J, leaving 9 bases between. The CDR3: CAYRQAYEQYF. CDR3 nucleotides: TGTGCCTATCGACAGGCCTACGAGCAGTACTTC.

The J gene is TRBJ2-1, the V gene TRBV14, with 10 nucleotides matching TRBD2. V lost 3 bases and J lost 3; bases outside the gene matches: 8. The V gene's germline CDR1 is SGHDN and CDR2 FVKESK. The CDR3 length is 17 residues. CDR3 loop: CASSHPRTSGVYNEQFF. CDR3 nucleotide sequence: TGTGCCAGCAGCCATCCCCGGACTAGCGGAGTCTACAATGAGCAGTTCTTC.

This clonotype has more than one count but fewer than ten. The rearrangement joins TRBV10-3 to TRBJ2-1; TRBD2 is a possible D gene (6 bases). The V and J ends lost 0 bases and 9 bases respectively, with 18 bases between them. There are 16 residues in the CDR3. Germline CDR1 and CDR2: ENHRY and SYGVKD. This chain's CDR3 is CAISESRTTGRGEQFF. DNA for the CDR3: TGTGCCATCAGTGAGTCCAGGACTACGGGCAGAGGTGAGCAGTTCTTC.

This clonotype has a single count. The chain carries TRBV11-1 and TRBJ2-7; 7 bases line up with TRBD1. The V segment lost 5 bases and the J segment 3 bases; nucleotides outside the gene matches: 7. CDR3 length: 14 amino acids. Germline V gene data show CDR1 as SGHAT and CDR2 as FQDESV (reference sequence). As DNA, the CDR3 is TGTGCCAGCAGCGCCCCCGGGACAGTCTACGAGCAGTACTTC. It is translated as CASSAPGTVYEQYF.

This clonotype showed up just a few times. This sequence joins TRBV4-1 and TRBJ1-2, with D unresolved. V was clipped by 1 base and J by 5 bases, with 8 bases between them. The CDR3 has 13 amino acids. CDR1 is MGHRA, CDR2 YSYEKL, per germline. CDR3: CASSQGARYGYTF. CDR3 bases: TGCGCCAGCAGCCAAGGGGCGCGATATGGCTACACCTTC.